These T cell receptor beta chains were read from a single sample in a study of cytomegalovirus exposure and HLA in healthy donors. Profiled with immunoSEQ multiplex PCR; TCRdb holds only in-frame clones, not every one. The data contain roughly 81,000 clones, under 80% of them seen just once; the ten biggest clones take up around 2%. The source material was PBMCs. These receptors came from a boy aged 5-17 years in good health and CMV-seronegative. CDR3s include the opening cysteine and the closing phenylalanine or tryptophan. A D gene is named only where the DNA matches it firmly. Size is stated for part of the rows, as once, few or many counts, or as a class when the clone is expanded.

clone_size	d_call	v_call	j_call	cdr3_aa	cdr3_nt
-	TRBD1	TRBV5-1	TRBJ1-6	CASSLGQGAPLHF	TGCGCCAGCAGCTTGGGACAGGGCGCACCCCTCCACTTT
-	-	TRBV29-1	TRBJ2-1	CSILQGPREQFF	TGCAGCATCCTACAGGGCCCCCGGGAGCAGTTCTTC
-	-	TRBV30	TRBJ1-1	CAWGGPEAFF	TGTGCCTGGGGGGGCCCTGAGGCTTTCTTT
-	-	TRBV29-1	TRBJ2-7	CSVVRGGSYEQYF	TGCAGCGTTGTCAGAGGGGGCTCCTACGAGCAGTACTTC
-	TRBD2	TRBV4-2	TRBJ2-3	CASRGLAVDTQYF	TGTGCCAGCAGGGGACTAGCGGTAGATACGCAGTATTTT
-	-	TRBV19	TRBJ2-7	CARDRLYSYEQYF	TGTGCCAGGGACAGACTATACTCCTACGAGCAGTACTTC
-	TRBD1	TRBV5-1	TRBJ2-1	CASSPSGTGPAEQFF	TGCGCCAGCAGCCCGTCCGGGACAGGGCCGGCTGAGCAGTTCTTC
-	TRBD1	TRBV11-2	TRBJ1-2	CASSLQQTGDGYTF	TGTGCCAGCAGCCTCCAGCAGACAGGGGATGGCTACACCTTC
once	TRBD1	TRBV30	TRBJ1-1	CAWGQGLGTEAFF	TGTGCCTGGGGACAGGGGCTGGGAACTGAAGCTTTCTTT
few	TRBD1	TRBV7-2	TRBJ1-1	CASSFSSGTANTEAFF	TGTGCCAGCAGCTTCTCCTCCGGGACAGCGAACACTGAAGCTTTCTTT
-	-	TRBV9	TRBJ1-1	CASSTGTLNTEAFF	TGTGCCAGCAGCACCGGGACATTGAACACTGAAGCTTTCTTT
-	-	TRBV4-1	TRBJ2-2	CASRPLNTGELFF	TGCGCCAGCAGGCCACTGAACACCGGGGAGCTGTTTTTT
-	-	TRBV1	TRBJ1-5	CTSSRFQGENQPQHF	TGCACCAGCAGCCGTTTTCAGGGTGAGAATCAGCCCCAGCATTTT
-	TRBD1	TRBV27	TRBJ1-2	CASSSGQLYGYTF	TGTGCCAGCAGTTCGGGACAGCTTTATGGCTACACCTTC
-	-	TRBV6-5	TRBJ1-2	CASSYSSTYEFYGYTF	TGTGCCAGCAGTTACTCCTCGACATATGAATTCTATGGCTACACCTTC
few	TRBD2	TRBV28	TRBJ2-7	CASEGTSGSYEQYF	TGTGCCAGCGAAGGGACTAGCGGGAGTTACGAGCAGTACTTC
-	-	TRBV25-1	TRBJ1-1	CASTNTNTEAFF	TGTGCCAGCACCAACACGAACACTGAAGCTTTCTTT
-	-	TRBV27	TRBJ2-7	CASSSQGISYEQYF	TGTGCCAGCAGTTCGCAGGGTATTTCCTACGAGCAGTACTTC
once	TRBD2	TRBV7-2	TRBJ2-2	CASTGGSNTGELFF	TGTGCCAGCACGGGAGGGTCGAACACCGGGGAGCTGTTTTTT
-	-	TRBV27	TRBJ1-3	CASSPSRQRNTIYF	TGTGCCAGCAGTCCCTCCCGACAGCGAAACACCATATATTTT
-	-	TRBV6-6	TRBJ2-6	CASGGQGANVLTF	TGTGCCAGCGGCGGGCAAGGGGCCAACGTCCTGACTTTC
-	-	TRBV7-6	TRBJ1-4	CASSFEVGKLFF	TGTGCCAGCAGCTTTGAGGTCGGAAAACTGTTTTTT
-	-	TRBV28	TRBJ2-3	CASSFAGSNTDTQYF	TGTGCCAGCAGTTTTGCAGGGTCTAACACAGATACGCAGTATTTT
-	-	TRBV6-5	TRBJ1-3	CASSYSLFGNTIYF	TGTGCCAGCAGTTACTCGTTATTTGGAAACACCATATATTTT
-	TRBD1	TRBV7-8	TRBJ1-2	CASSTRTGTNYGYTF	TGTGCCAGCAGCACCAGGACAGGGACTAACTATGGCTACACCTTC
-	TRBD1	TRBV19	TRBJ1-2	CASSISGGYYGYTF	TGTGCCAGTAGTATCTCAGGGGGTTACTATGGCTACACCTTC
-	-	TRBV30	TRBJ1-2	CAWSVRVGGYTF	TGTGCCTGGAGTGTGAGGGTCGGGGGCTACACCTTC
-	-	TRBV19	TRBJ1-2	CATRRSSLYGYTF	TGTGCCACTCGAAGGAGCAGCCTATATGGCTACACCTTC
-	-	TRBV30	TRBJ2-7	CACDWGEQYF	TGTGCCTGCGACTGGGGCGAGCAGTACTTC
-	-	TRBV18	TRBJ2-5	CASSSQETQYF	TGTGCCAGCTCATCACAAGAGACCCAGTACTTC
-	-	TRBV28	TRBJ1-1	CASSSALNTEAFF	TGTGCCAGCAGTTCCGCGTTGAACACTGAAGCTTTCTTT
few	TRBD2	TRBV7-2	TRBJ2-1	CASSLAGGQSNEQFF	TGTGCCAGCAGCTTGGCGGGGGGGCAAAGCAATGAGCAGTTCTTC
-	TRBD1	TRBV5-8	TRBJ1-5	CASSLEGTGGQNQPQHF	TGTGCCAGCAGCTTGGAAGGGACAGGGGGGCAAAATCAGCCCCAGCATTTT
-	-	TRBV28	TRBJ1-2	CASQGGEPGYTF	TGTGCCAGCCAAGGGGGGGAACCTGGCTACACCTTC
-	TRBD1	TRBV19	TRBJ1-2	CASSWEGGMSGYTF	TGTGCCAGTAGTTGGGAAGGGGGCATGTCTGGCTACACCTTC
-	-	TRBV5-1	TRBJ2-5	CASSYRDSARDQYF	TGCGCCAGCAGCTACCGGGACTCAGCAAGAGACCAGTACTTC
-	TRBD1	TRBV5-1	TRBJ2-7	CASSPDREYEQYF	TGCGCCAGCAGCCCGGACAGGGAATACGAGCAGTACTTC
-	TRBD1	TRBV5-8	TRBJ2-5	CASSEDRARQETQYF	TGTGCCAGCAGCGAGGACAGGGCTCGCCAAGAGACCCAGTACTTC
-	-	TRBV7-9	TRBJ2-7	CASSLAERVYEQYF	TGTGCCAGCAGCTTAGCCGAGCGGGTCTACGAGCAGTACTTC
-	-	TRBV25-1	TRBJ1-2	CASSEWDRGGYTF	TGTGCCAGCAGTGAATGGGATCGGGGGGGCTACACCTTC
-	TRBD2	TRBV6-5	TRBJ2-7	CASSPTSGGVSEQYF	TGTGCCAGCAGTCCAACTAGCGGAGGCGTCTCCGAGCAGTACTTC
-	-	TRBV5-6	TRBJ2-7	CASSSDGTRYYEQYF	TGTGCCAGCAGCTCGGATGGGACACGATACTACGAGCAGTACTTC
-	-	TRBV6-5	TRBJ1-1	CASRREGIPVTEAFF	TGTGCCAGCCGAAGGGAGGGAATCCCGGTCACTGAAGCTTTCTTT
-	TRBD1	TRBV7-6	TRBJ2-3	CASSVGQRRKTDTQYF	TGTGCCAGCAGCGTGGGACAGAGAAGAAAAACAGATACGCAGTATTTT
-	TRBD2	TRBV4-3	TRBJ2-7	CASSQEGTSEDEQYF	TGCGCCAGCAGCCAAGAGGGGACTAGCGAGGACGAGCAGTACTTC
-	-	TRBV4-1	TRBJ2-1	CASSRSGHYNEQFF	TGCGCCAGCAGCCGTAGCGGCCACTACAATGAGCAGTTCTTC
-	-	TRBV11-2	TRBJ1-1	CASSLDRRGTEAFF	TGTGCCAGCAGCTTAGATCGGCGGGGGACTGAAGCTTTCTTT
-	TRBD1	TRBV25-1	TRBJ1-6	CASQDRGDSPLHF	TGTGCCAGCCAGGACAGGGGGGATTCACCCCTCCACTTT
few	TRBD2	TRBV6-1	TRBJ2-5	CASSEPGLAGGSVETQYF	TGTGCCAGCAGCGAACCGGGACTAGCGGGGGGGTCCGTCGAGACCCAGTACTTC
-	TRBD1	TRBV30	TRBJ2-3	CAWDRAYTQYF	TGTGCCTGGGACAGGGCTTATACGCAGTATTTT
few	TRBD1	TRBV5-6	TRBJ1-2	CASSLIRDRSISGYTF	TGTGCCAGCAGCTTGATCCGGGACAGGTCGATATCTGGCTACACCTTC
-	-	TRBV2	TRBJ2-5	CASSDSGLVQETQYF	TGTGCCAGCAGTGACTCAGGGTTGGTCCAAGAGACCCAGTACTTC
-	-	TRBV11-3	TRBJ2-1	CASSLTRNSYNEQFF	TGTGCCAGCAGCCTAACTAGGAATAGCTACAATGAGCAGTTCTTC
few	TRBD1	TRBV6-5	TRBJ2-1	CASSDRDSPNEQFF	TGTGCCAGCAGCGACCGGGACAGCCCCAATGAGCAGTTCTTC